These T cell receptor beta chains were read from a single sample in a study of cytomegalovirus exposure and HLA in healthy donors. Sequencing used immunoSEQ multiplex PCR; TCRdb keeps in-frame clones, though not all of them. The sample lists about 170,000 clones; more than 70% were seen once. The specimen was PBMCs. Receptors originate from a woman in her forties or fifties in good health and CMV-seropositive. The CDR3 runs from the conserved cysteine through the conserved F or W. Fields, in order: clone size, V gene, J gene, D gene, CDR3 protein, CDR3 DNA. A D gene is named only where the DNA matches it firmly. Some rows have no size entry. The others give once, few or many, or a class for an expanded clone.

>.|TRBV2|TRBJ1-2|.
CASIPAPGIYGYTF
TGTGCCAGCATCCCAGCCCCAGGAATTTATGGCTACACCTTC
>once|TRBV7-9|TRBJ1-1|TRBD1
CASSQAGAGGTEAFF
TGTGCCAGCAGCCAAGCGGGCGCAGGGGGCACTGAAGCTTTCTTT
>.|TRBV19|TRBJ1-4|.
CASSIGSGRSNEKLFF
TGTGCCAGTAGTATCGGATCGGGTAGAAGTAATGAAAAACTGTTTTTT
>.|TRBV7-3|TRBJ2-5|.
CASSLNGGVYQETQYF
TGTGCCAGCAGCTTAAACGGCGGGGTCTACCAAGAGACCCAGTACTTC
>.|TRBV7-8|TRBJ2-7|.
CASVVTGDEQYF
TGTGCCAGCGTAGTAACCGGGGACGAGCAGTACTTC
>few|TRBV7-3|TRBJ2-1|TRBD2
CASSPEGTGGYNEQFF
TGTGCCAGCAGCCCCGAGGGGACGGGGGGTTACAATGAGCAGTTCTTC
>.|TRBV28|TRBJ1-5|.
CASTIGGSGMGGGNQPQHF
TGTGCCAGCACCATCGGTGGTTCGGGTATGGGGGGAGGCAATCAGCCCCAGCATTTT
>.|TRBV4-3|TRBJ2-7|.
CASSQDNTGTYEQYF
TGCGCCAGCAGCCAAGATAACACGGGAACCTACGAGCAGTACTTC
>.|TRBV4-1|TRBJ2-5|.
CASSLRFGGRETQYF
TGCGCCAGCAGCCTCCGTTTTGGGGGCCGGGAGACCCAGTACTTC
>.|TRBV7-2|TRBJ2-4|.
CASSRRGGAKNIQYF
TGTGCCAGCAGCCGAAGGGGGGGAGCCAAAAACATTCAGTACTTC
>.|TRBV28|TRBJ2-1|.
CASGNQGGGNEQFF
TGTGCCAGCGGAAATCAGGGGGGCGGCAATGAGCAGTTCTTC
>few|TRBV6-6|TRBJ2-2|.
CASSSRVGELFF
TGTGCCAGCAGTTCCCGGGTCGGGGAGCTGTTTTTT
>.|TRBV5-1|TRBJ2-2|TRBD1
CASSLVRGSYGELFF
TGCGCCAGCAGCTTGGTCAGGGGGAGTTATGGGGAGCTGTTTTTT
>.|TRBV5-4|TRBJ2-1|TRBD2
CASSPGLAGVGGNEQFF
TGTGCCAGCAGCCCGGGACTAGCGGGGGTCGGTGGGAATGAGCAGTTCTTC
>.|TRBV6-5|TRBJ1-2|TRBD1
CASSTGTGGGGYTF
TGTGCCAGCAGTACCGGGACAGGGGGGGGTGGCTACACCTTC
>.|TRBV7-2|TRBJ2-3|TRBD1
CASTRTGSDTQYF
TGTGCCAGCACCCGGACAGGGTCAGATACGCAGTATTTT
>.|TRBV28|TRBJ2-1|.
CASHPSWRTYNEQFF
TGTGCCAGTCACCCGTCCTGGCGGACCTACAATGAGCAGTTCTTC
>.|TRBV5-5|TRBJ1-4|.
CASSSGQPNEKLFF
TGTGCCAGCAGCTCCGGACAGCCTAATGAAAAACTGTTTTTT
>.|TRBV7-2|TRBJ2-5|TRBD2
CASSPLLAGVGEQYF
TGTGCCAGCAGCCCCCTACTAGCGGGAGTGGGGGAGCAGTACTTC
>.|TRBV5-5|TRBJ2-2|TRBD1
CASSWDRGNTGELFF
TGTGCCAGCAGCTGGGACAGGGGGAACACCGGGGAGCTGTTTTTT
>once|TRBV5-1|TRBJ2-5|TRBD2
CASHTRGGAETQYF
TGCGCCAGCCATACCCGGGGGGGCGCAGAGACCCAGTACTTC
>few|TRBV7-2|TRBJ1-2|.
CASSLMRTQVYGYTF
TGTGCCAGCAGCTTAATGAGGACACAAGTGTATGGCTACACCTTC
>.|TRBV7-6|TRBJ2-1|TRBD1
CASSLVGTGGNEQFF
TGTGCCAGCAGCTTAGTCGGGACAGGAGGCAATGAGCAGTTCTTC
>.|TRBV9|TRBJ2-1|.
CASSRGISYNEQFF
TGTGCCAGCAGCCGCGGGATCTCCTACAATGAGCAGTTCTTC
>.|TRBV19|TRBJ1-3|.
CASEQGVGGNTIYF
TGTGCCAGTGAACAGGGTGTTGGTGGAAACACCATATATTTT
>.|TRBV5-1|TRBJ2-7|.
CASSLEQGAGYEQYF
TGCGCCAGCAGCTTGGAACAGGGTGCTGGGTACGAGCAGTACTTC
>once|TRBV4-3|TRBJ2-1|.
CASSQAVGRVGNEQFF
TGCGCCAGCAGCCAGGCCGTCGGGAGAGTGGGTAATGAGCAGTTCTTC
>.|TRBV9|TRBJ2-1|TRBD2
CASSVEAGGGNEQFF
TGTGCCAGCAGCGTAGAAGCGGGGGGTGGGAATGAGCAGTTCTTC
>.|TRBV30|TRBJ1-2|TRBD1
CAWSIGGDYGYTF
TGTGCCTGGAGTATAGGGGGCGACTATGGCTACACCTTC